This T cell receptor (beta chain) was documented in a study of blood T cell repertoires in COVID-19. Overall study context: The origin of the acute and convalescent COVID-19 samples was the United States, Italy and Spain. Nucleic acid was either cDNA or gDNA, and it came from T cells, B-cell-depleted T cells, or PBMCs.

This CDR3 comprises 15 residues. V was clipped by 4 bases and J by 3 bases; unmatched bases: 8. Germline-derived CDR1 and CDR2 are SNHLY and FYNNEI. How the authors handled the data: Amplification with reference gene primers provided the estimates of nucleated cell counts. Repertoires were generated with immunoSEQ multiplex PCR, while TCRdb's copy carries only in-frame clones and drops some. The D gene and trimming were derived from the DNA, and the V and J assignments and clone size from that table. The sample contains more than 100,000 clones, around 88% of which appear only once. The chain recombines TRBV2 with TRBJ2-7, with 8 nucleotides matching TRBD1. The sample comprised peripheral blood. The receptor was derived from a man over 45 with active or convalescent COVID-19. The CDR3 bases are TGTGCCAGCAGTGTTTTAAGGACAGGGTACTACGAGCAGTACTTC. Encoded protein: CASSVLRTGYYEQYF.